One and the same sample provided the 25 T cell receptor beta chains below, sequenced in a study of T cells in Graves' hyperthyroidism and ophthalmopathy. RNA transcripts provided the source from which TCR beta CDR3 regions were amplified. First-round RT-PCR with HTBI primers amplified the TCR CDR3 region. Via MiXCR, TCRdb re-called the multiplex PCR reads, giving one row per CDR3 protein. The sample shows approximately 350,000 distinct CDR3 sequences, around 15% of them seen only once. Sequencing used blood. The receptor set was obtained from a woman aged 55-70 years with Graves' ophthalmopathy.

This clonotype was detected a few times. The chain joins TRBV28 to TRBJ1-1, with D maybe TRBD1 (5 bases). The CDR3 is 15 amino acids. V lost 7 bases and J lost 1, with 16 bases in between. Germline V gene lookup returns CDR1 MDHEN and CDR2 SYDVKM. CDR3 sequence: CASTPGGIGNTEAFF. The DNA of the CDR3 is TGTGCCAGCACCCCGGGGGGGATCGGGAACACTGAAGCTTTCTTT.

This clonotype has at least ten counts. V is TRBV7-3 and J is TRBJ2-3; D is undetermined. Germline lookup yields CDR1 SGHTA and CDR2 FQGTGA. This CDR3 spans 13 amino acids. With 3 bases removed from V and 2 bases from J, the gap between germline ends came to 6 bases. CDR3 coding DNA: TGTGCCAGCAGCTTCCTCCTCACAGATACGCAGTATTTT. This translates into CASSFLLTDTQYF.

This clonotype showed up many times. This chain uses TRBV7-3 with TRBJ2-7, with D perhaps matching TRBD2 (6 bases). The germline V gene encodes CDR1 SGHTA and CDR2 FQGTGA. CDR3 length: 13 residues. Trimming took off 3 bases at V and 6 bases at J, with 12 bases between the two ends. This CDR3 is CASSFGGGGEQYF. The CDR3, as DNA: TGTGCCAGCAGCTTTGGGGGAGGCGGCGAGCAGTACTTC.

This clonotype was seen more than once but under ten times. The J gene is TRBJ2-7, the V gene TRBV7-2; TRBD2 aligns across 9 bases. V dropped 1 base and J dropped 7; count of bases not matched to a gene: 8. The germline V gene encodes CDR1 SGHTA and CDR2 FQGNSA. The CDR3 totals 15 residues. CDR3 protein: CASSLEGGRAREQYF. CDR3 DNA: TGTGCCAGCAGCTTAGAGGGCGGGAGGGCCAGGGAGCAGTACTTC.

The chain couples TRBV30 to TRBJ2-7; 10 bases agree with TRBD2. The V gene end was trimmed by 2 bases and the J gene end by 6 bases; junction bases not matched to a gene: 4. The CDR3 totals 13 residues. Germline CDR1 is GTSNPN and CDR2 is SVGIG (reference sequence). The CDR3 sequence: CAWSPLAGVEQYF. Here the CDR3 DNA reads TGTGCCTGGAGTCCCCTAGCGGGAGTCGAGCAGTACTTC.

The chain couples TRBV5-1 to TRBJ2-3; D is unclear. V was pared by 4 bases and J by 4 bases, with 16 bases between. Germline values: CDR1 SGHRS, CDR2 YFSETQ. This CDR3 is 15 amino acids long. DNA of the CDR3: TGCGCCAGCAGCGGGCCCGGGCCATCCGCAGATACGCAGTATTTT. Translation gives CASSGPGPSADTQYF.

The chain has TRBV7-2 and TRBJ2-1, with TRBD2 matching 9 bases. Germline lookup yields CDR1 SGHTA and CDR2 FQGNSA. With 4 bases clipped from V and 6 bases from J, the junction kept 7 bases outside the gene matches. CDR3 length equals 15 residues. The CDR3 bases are TGTGCCAGCAGCTGGGGTAGCGGGAGTTCCAATGAGCAGTTCTTC. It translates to CASSWGSGSSNEQFF. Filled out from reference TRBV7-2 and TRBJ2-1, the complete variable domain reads GAGVSQSPSNKVTEKGKDVELRCDPISGHTALYWYRQSLGQGLEFLIYFQGNSAPDKSGLPSDRFSAERTGGSVSTLTIQRTQQEDSAVYLCASSWGSGSSNEQFFGPGTRLTVL.

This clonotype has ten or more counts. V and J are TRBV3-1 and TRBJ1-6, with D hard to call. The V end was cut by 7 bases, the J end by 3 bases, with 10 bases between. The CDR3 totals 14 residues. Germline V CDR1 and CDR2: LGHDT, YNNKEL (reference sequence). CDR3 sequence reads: CASTLRDYNSPLHF. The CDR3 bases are TGTGCCAGCACCCTTAGGGACTATAATTCACCCCTCCACTTT.

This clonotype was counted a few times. CDR3 region: CASMSGTRTVSTDTQYF. The CDR3, as DNA: TGCGCCAGCATGTCCGGGACGAGGACGGTTAGCACAGATACGCAGTATTTT. This chain links TRBV5-1 with TRBJ2-3; D is tentatively TRBD1 or TRBD2 (5 bases each). V was pared by 6 bases and J by 0 bases, with 20 bases between. The CDR3 is 17 residues long. Germline V gene sequence: CDR1 SGHRS, CDR2 YFSETQ.

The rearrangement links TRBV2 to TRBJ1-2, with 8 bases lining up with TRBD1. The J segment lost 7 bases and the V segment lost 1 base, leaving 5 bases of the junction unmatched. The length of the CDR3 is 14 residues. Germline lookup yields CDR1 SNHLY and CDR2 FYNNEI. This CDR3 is CASSEGQGAFGYTF. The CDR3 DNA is TGTGCCAGCAGTGAAGGGCAGGGGGCCTTTGGCTACACCTTC.

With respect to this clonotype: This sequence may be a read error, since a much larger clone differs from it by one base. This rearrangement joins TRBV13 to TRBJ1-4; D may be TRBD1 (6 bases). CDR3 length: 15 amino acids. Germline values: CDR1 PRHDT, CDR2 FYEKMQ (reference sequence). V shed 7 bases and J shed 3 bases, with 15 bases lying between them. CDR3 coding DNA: TGTGCCAGCACCGAAGGGGGGGCAGCTAATGAAAAACTGTTTTTT. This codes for CASTEGGAANEKLFF.

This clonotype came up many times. The CDR3 loop is CAWSWGGTDTQYF. The CDR3 DNA sequence: TGTGCCTGGAGTTGGGGGGGCACAGATACGCAGTATTTT. V gene TRBV30 combines with J gene TRBJ2-3; TRBD2 might be the D (6 bases). Germline CDR1 reads GTSNPN; CDR2 reads SVGIG (reference sequence). This CDR3 region has 13 residues. V was cut by 2 bases and J by 1 base, with 7 bases left in between.

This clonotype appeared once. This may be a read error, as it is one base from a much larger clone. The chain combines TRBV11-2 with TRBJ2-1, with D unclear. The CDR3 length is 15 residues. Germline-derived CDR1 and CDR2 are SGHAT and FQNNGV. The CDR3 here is CAGRNSYGSYNEQFF. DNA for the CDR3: TGTGCCGGCAGAAACAGCTACGGCTCCTACAATGAGCAGTTCTTC.

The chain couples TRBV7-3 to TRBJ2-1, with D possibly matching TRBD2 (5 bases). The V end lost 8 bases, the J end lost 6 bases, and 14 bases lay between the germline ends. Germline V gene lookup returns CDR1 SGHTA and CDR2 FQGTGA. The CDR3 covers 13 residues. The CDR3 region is CASREGPSNEQFF. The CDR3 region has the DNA TGTGCCAGCCGGGAAGGGCCCTCCAATGAGCAGTTCTTC. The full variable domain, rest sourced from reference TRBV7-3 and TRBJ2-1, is GAGVSQTPSNKVTEKGKYVELRCDPISGHTALYWYRQSLGQGPEFLIYFQGTGAADDSGLPNDRFFAVRPEGSVSTLKIQRTERGDSAVYLCASREGPSNEQFFGPGTRLTVL.

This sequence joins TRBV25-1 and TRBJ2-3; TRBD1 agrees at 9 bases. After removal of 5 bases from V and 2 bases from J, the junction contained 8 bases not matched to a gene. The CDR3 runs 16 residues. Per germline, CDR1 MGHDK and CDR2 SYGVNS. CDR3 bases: TGTGCCAGCAGTCCCCACCGGACAGGGGTCACAGATACGCAGTATTTT. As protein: CASSPHRTGVTDTQYF.

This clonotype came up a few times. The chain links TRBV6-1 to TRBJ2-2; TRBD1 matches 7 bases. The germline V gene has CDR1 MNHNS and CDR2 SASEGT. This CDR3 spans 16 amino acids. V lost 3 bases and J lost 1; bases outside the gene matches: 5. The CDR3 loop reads CASSDGQVRNTGELFF. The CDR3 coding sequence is TGTGCCAGCAGTGATGGACAGGTCAGGAACACCGGGGAGCTGTTTTTT.

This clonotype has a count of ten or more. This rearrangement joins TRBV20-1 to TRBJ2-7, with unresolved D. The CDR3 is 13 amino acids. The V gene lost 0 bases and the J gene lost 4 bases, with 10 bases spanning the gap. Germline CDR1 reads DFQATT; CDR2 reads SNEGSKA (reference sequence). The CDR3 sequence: CSARDRAVYEQYF. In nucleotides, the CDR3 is TGCAGTGCTAGAGATAGGGCGGTTTACGAGCAGTACTTC.

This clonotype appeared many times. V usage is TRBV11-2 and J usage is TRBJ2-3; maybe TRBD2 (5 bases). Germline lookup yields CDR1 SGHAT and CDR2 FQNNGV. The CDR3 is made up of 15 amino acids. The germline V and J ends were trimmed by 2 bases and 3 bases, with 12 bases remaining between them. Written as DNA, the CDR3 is TGTGCCAGCAGCTTAAGGAGCGGAAGAACAGATACGCAGTATTTT. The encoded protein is CASSLRSGRTDTQYF.

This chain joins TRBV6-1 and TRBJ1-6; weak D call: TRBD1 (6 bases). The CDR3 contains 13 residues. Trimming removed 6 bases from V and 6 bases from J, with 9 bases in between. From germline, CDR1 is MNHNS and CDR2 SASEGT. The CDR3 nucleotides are TGTGCCAGCAGCAGGGGCGTTAATTCACCCCTCCACTTT. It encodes CASSRGVNSPLHF.

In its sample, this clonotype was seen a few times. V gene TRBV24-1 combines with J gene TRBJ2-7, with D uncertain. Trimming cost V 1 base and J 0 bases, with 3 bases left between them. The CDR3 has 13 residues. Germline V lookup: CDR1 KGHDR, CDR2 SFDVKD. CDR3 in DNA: TGTGCCACCAGTGATTTAAACTCCTACGAGCAGTACTTC. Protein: CATSDLNSYEQYF.

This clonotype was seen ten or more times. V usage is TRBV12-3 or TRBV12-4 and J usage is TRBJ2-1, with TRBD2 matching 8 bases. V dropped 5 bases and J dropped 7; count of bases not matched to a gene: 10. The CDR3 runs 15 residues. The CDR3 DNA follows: TGTGCCAGCAGTCCATATAGCGGGGAAAAAAATGAGCAGTTCTTC. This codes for CASSPYSGEKNEQFF.

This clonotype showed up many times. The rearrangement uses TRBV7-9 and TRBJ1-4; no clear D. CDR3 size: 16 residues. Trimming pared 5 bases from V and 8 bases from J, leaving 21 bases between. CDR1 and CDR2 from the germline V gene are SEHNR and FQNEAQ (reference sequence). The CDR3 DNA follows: TGTGCCAGCAGCCCCCGGTCCAACCCCGAGGGAGAAAAACTGTTTTTT. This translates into CASSPRSNPEGEKLFF.

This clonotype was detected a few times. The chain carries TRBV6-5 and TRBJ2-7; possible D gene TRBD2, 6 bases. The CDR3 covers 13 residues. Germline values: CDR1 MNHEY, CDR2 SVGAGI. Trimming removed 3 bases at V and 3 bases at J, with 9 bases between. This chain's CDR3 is CASSYSEGYEQYF. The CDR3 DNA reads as TGTGCCAGCAGTTATTCGGAGGGCTACGAGCAGTACTTC.

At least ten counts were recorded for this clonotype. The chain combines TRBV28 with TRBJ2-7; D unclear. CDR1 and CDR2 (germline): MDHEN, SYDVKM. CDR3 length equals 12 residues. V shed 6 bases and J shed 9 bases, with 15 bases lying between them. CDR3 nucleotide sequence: TGTGCCAGCAGCGAGGTGGGCTTCGGGCAGTACTTC. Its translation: CASSEVGFGQYF.

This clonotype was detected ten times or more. This CDR3 is CSVAGEWNEQFF. CDR3 nucleotides: TGCAGCGTCGCGGGAGAGTGGAATGAGCAGTTCTTC. This chain joins TRBV29-1 and TRBJ2-1; the match to TRBD2 covers 7 bases. This CDR3 is built from 12 residues. Germline V gene data show CDR1 as SQVTM and CDR2 as ANQGSEA. V was pared by 6 bases and J by 7 bases, with 6 bases of the junction left unmatched.